Each of the 27 T cell receptor beta chains below was sequenced from the same sample in a study of cytomegalovirus exposure and HLA in healthy donors. TCRdb keeps only in-frame clones here, not all; method: immunoSEQ multiplex PCR. The table records over 200,000 clones, around 87% of them present only once. The specimen was PBMCs. The receptors originated from a woman aged 18-30 years in good health and CMV-seronegative.

This clone occurred once. This rearrangement joins TRBV19 to TRBJ2-7; 8 bases map to TRBD1. The CDR3 loop spans 13 amino acids. After removal of 3 bases from V and 7 bases from J, the junction contained 5 bases not matched to a gene. Germline V gene lookup returns CDR1 LNHDA and CDR2 SQIVND (reference sequence). This CDR3 reads CASSISRGLEQYV. The CDR3 DNA reads TGTGCCAGTAGTATCAGCAGGGGGCTTGAGCAGTACGTC.

The chain has TRBV2 and TRBJ1-1; D uncertain. The CDR3 is 15 amino acids. In germline, CDR1 is SNHLY, CDR2 FYNNEI. Trimming pared 2 bases from V and 1 base from J, leaving 11 bases between. The CDR3 loop is CASSERRVGNTEAFF. The CDR3 nucleotides read TGTGCCAGCAGTGAAAGGCGGGTTGGGAACACTGAAGCTTTCTTT.

V and J are TRBV28 and TRBJ1-5; D ambiguous. The CDR3 totals 13 residues. The germline V gene has CDR1 MDHEN and CDR2 SYDVKM. Between the trimmed V and J ends, which lost 5 bases and 3 bases, there was a span of 8 bases. This CDR3 reads CASSDTLNQPQHF. The CDR3 DNA sequence: TGTGCCAGCAGTGACACTCTCAATCAGCCCCAGCATTTT.

The gene calls are TRBV27 and TRBJ2-1, with D perhaps matching TRBD2 (5 bases). Germline V gives CDR1 MNHEY, CDR2 SMNVEV (reference sequence). V lost 3 bases, J lost 0 bases, and 15 bases lay in between. The CDR3 sequence is 17 residues long. CDR3 bases: TGTGCCAGCAGTTTGTCTCGTTGGGAGAGCTCCTACAATGAGCAGTTCTTC. This encodes CASSLSRWESSYNEQFF.

This clone was picked up a small number of times. The chain combines TRBV10-1 with TRBJ2-3, with 12 bases aligning to TRBD2. The CDR3 has 15 residues. Germline CDR1 is WNHNN and CDR2 is SYGVQD (reference sequence). With V trimmed by 3 bases and J by 6 bases, 4 bases remained unmatched. This chain's CDR3 is CASSDAGLAGDTQYF. In DNA form, the CDR3 reads TGCGCCAGCAGTGATGCCGGACTAGCGGGGGATACGCAGTATTTT.

The V and J genes are TRBV18 and TRBJ2-3; 7 positions match TRBD2. CDR3 length: 15 amino acids. The junction had 10 bases not matched to a gene; V was cut back by 6 bases and J by 4 bases. CDR1 KGHSH and CDR2 LQKENI come from the germline V gene. The CDR3 DNA sequence: TGTGCCAGCTCCCCAAGGGAGGGAAGCGCAGATACGCAGTATTTT. Amino acid sequence: CASSPREGSADTQYF.

The chain uses TRBV28 and TRBJ2-1; 7 nucleotides align to TRBD2. The V and J ends lost 2 bases and 4 bases, in that order; junction bases with no gene match: 11. There are 17 residues in the CDR3. Germline V gene lookup returns CDR1 MDHEN and CDR2 SYDVKM. As DNA, the CDR3 is TGTGCCAGCAGTTTAGAAGGGGCGGTAGCGGGTTACAATGAGCAGTTCTTC. Translating gives CASSLEGAVAGYNEQFF.

V is TRBV11-2 and J is TRBJ1-3; tentative D call: TRBD1 (5 bases). The CDR3 has 17 residues. V shed 1 base and J shed 0 bases, with 13 bases lying between them. Germline V CDR1 and CDR2: SGHAT, FQNNGV. CDR3 sequence: CASSLVQGPFSGNTIYF. As DNA, the CDR3 is TGTGCCAGCAGCTTAGTTCAGGGTCCTTTCTCTGGAAACACCATATATTTT.

V and J are TRBV2 and TRBJ1-6; 8 nucleotides agree with TRBD1. The ends lost 4 bases at V and 8 bases at J; junction bases unmatched: 10. The CDR3 is 16 amino acids. In germline, CDR1 is SNHLY, CDR2 FYNNEI. CDR3 loop: CASSVWIGQGDSPLHF. The CDR3 nucleotides read TGTGCCAGCAGTGTGTGGATCGGACAGGGAGATTCACCCCTCCACTTT. The full variable domain, with the rest looked up from reference TRBV2 and TRBJ1-6, is EPEVTQTPSHQVTQMGQEVILRCVPISNHLYFYWYRQILGQKVEFLVSFYNNEISEKSEIFDDQFSVERPDGSNFTLKIRSTKLEDSAMYFCASSVWIGQGDSPLHFGNGTRLTVT.

The J gene is TRBJ1-5, the V gene TRBV15; no reliable D call. This CDR3 has 12 residues. Trimming took 5 bases from V and 3 from J, leaving 5 bases between them. Germline CDR1 and CDR2: LNHNV and YYDKDF (reference sequence). The CDR3 loop reads CATSSNNQPQHF. The CDR3 DNA reads TGTGCCACCAGCTCAAACAATCAGCCCCAGCATTTT. The full variable domain, its missing parts supplied by reference TRBV15 and TRBJ1-5, is DAMVIQNPRYQVTQFGKPVTLSCSQTLNHNVMYWYQQKSSQAPKLLFHYYDKDFNNEADTPDNFQSRRPNTSFCFLDIRSPGLGDTAMYLCATSSNNQPQHFGDGTRLSIL.

V gene TRBV5-1 combines with J gene TRBJ1-6, with TRBD1 matching 11 bases. Trimming cost V 4 bases and J 14 bases; bases outside gene matches: 8. Germline V lookup: CDR1 SGHRS, CDR2 YFSETQ. This CDR3 contains 14 residues. CDR3 nucleotides: TGCGCCAGCAGCGTTGGACAGGGGGCTCATTCCCTCCACTTT. Its translation is CASSVGQGAHSLHF.

A single count supports this clone. The chain combines TRBV6-7 with TRBJ2-7; D unclear. TRBV6-7 is an ORF, with its function uncertain. V lost 4 bases to trimming and J lost 0 bases, with 16 bases between them. The CDR3 loop spans 16 amino acids. The CDR3 region is CASSSPIENSSYEQYV. For the CDR3, the DNA is TGTGCCAGCAGTTCCCCGATCGAGAATAGCTCCTACGAGCAGTACGTC.

The gene calls are TRBV23-1 and TRBJ2-7; TRBD1 agrees at 8 bases. TRBV23-1 is an ORF, with its function uncertain. Trimming at V came to 8 bases and at J to 5 bases, leaving 11 bases not matched to a gene. CDR3 length: 14 residues. CDR3 bases: TGCGCCAGCGCGCCGCCGGACAGGGACCACGAGCAGTACGTC. This translates into CASAPPDRDHEQYV.

This clone was seen once. This sequence joins TRBV7-9 and TRBJ2-6, with 14 positions matching TRBD2. The CDR3 is 19 amino acids. Germline CDR1 and CDR2: SEHNR and FQNEAQ (reference sequence). V shed 3 bases and J 0 bases; nucleotides not matched to a gene: 4. Written as DNA, the CDR3 is TGTGCCAGCAGCTTGGGGACTAGCGGGGGATTCTCTGGGGCCAACGTCCTGACTTTC. Amino acid sequence: CASSLGTSGGFSGANVLTF.

The chain carries TRBV29-1 and TRBJ2-5; 8 bases fit TRBD1. The CDR3 runs 12 residues. Germline V gene data show CDR1 as SQVTM and CDR2 as ANQGSEA. V shed 5 bases, J shed 5 bases, and the junction held 4 bases outside the gene matches. In DNA form, the CDR3 reads TGCAGCGTTTGGACAGGGATGGAGACCCAGTACTTC. Its translation: CSVWTGMETQYF.

The chain employs TRBV6-5 and TRBJ1-5; D not certain. The CDR3 covers 15 residues. V was cut by 2 bases and J by 3 bases, with 11 bases left in between. From germline, CDR1 is MNHEY and CDR2 SVGAGI. CDR3 in amino acids: CASSYSSDANQPQHF. The CDR3 bases are TGTGCCAGCAGTTACAGCTCCGATGCCAATCAGCCCCAGCATTTT.

V gene TRBV7-2 combines with J gene TRBJ2-1, with D tentatively TRBD1 (5 bases). The CDR3 has 15 amino acids. In germline, CDR1 is SGHTA, CDR2 FQGNSA. Trimming pared 0 bases from V and 3 bases from J, leaving 9 bases between. The CDR3 DNA reads TGTGCCAGCAGCTTAGCTTCAGGGCTCTACAATGAGCAGTTCTTC. Translating it yields CASSLASGLYNEQFF.

The chain uses TRBV2 and TRBJ2-3, with 8 bases identical to TRBD1. The trim removed 6 bases at V and 3 bases at J, leaving 8 bases unmatched. The CDR3 totals 15 residues. Germline V gene lookup returns CDR1 SNHLY and CDR2 FYNNEI. The chain's CDR3 is CASSNAGGRTDTQYF. The CDR3 nucleotides read TGTGCCAGCAGCAATGCAGGGGGCCGGACAGATACGCAGTATTTT.

This chain connects TRBV27 to TRBJ2-2, with 8 bases lining up with TRBD1. V shed 5 bases, J shed 6 bases, and the junction held 5 bases outside the gene matches. This CDR3 is 14 amino acids long. Germline loops: CDR1 MNHEY, CDR2 SMNVEV (reference sequence). The CDR3 DNA reads as TGTGCCAGCAGTCTGCGGACAGGGCCCGGGGAGCTGTTTTTT. Its protein is CASSLRTGPGELFF.

This chain links TRBV5-5 with TRBJ2-3; unclear D gene. CDR1 and CDR2 from the germline V gene are SGHKS and YYEKEE (reference sequence). V was shortened by 0 bases and J by 0 bases, with 8 bases between the two germline ends. The CDR3 has 15 residues. The CDR3: CASSLDFPSTDTQYF. The CDR3 DNA follows: TGTGCCAGCAGCTTGGACTTCCCCAGCACAGATACGCAGTATTTT.

This clone has a handful of counts. The gene calls are TRBV9 and TRBJ2-7; a possible D gene is TRBD1 (6 bases). Trimming stripped 4 bases from V and 0 bases from J, with 14 bases between. The CDR3 consists of 15 residues. CDR1 and CDR2 from the germline V gene are SGDLS and YYNGEE. The CDR3 nucleotides read TGTGCCAGCAGCCCCTATAGGGACACCTCCTACGAGCAGTACTTC. This gives the protein CASSPYRDTSYEQYF.

V usage is TRBV2 and J usage is TRBJ1-1; TRBD1 is a possible D gene (6 bases). CDR3 length: 13 amino acids. CDR1 and CDR2 from the germline V gene are SNHLY and FYNNEI. The ends were cut back, 10 bases at V and 1 base at J, with 13 bases in the middle. As DNA, the CDR3 is TGTGCCACCGAACTGGGACAGAACACTGAAGCTTTCTTT. Its protein is CATELGQNTEAFF. Full variable domain (missing parts from reference TRBV2 and TRBJ1-1): EPEVTQTPSHQVTQMGQEVILRCVPISNHLYFYWYRQILGQKVEFLVSFYNNEISEKSEIFDDQFSVERPDGSNFTLKIRSTKLEDSAMYFCATELGQNTEAFFGQGTRLTVV.

The genes are TRBV7-2 and TRBJ2-3, with unresolved D. There are 16 residues in the CDR3. Germline-derived CDR1 and CDR2 are SGHTA and FQGNSA. V was pared by 0 bases and J by 4 bases, with 14 bases between. In nucleotides, the CDR3 is TGTGCCAGCAGCTTAGCGTTCGGTTCCGTTTCAGATACGCAGTATTTT. This encodes CASSLAFGSVSDTQYF.

The chain carries TRBV6-5 and TRBJ1-2, with D possibly TRBD1 on 6 matching bases. The ends were cut back, 2 bases at V and 5 bases at J, with 12 bases in the middle. This CDR3 has 14 amino acids. Germline V gives CDR1 MNHEY, CDR2 SVGAGI. The CDR3 DNA is TGTGCCAGCAGTTACGAAACAGGGATGTATGGCTACACCTTC. Translated: CASSYETGMYGYTF.

The gene calls are TRBV7-2 and TRBJ1-5; 7 bases agree with TRBD1. CDR3 length: 15 amino acids. CDR1 SGHTA and CDR2 FQGNSA come from the germline V gene. V was pared by 5 bases and J by 1 base, with 5 bases of the junction left unmatched. This CDR3 reads CASSKTGWSNQPQHF. CDR3 bases: TGTGCCAGCAGCAAGACAGGGTGGAGCAATCAGCCCCAGCATTTT.

The V gene is TRBV27, the J gene TRBJ2-4; TRBD2 might be the D (6 bases). Germline values: CDR1 MNHEY, CDR2 SMNVEV (reference sequence). The V gene lost 1 base and the J gene lost 4 bases, with 8 bases spanning the gap. This CDR3 has 14 amino acids. This CDR3 is CASSLYGGKNIQYF. The DNA for the CDR3 is TGTGCCAGCAGTTTATATGGGGGGAAAAACATTCAGTACTTC.

J is TRBJ2-7 and V is TRBV7-9; TRBD1 agrees at 8 bases. The V segment lost 5 bases and the J segment 4 bases; nucleotides outside the gene matches: 7. Per the germline V gene, CDR1 is SEHNR and CDR2 is FQNEAQ (reference sequence). This CDR3 contains 14 residues. CDR3 in amino acids: CASSPRDRKYEQYF. The CDR3 DNA is TGTGCCAGCAGCCCTCGGGACAGGAAGTACGAGCAGTACTTC.